This T cell receptor (beta chain) was sequenced during a study of cytomegalovirus exposure and HLA in healthy donors. Whole-study results and caveats: A missense variant in DCLRE1C was later tied to TCR beta V- and J-gene trimming. HLA alleles showed associations with fewer than 20,000 TCR beta sequences in a later analysis, at a 0.05 false discovery rate. The study listed 164 cytomegalovirus-associated TCR beta chains.

60 Vbeta and 13 Jbeta primers were used in PCR. Measured with immunoSEQ multiplex PCR; TCRdb has only the in-frame clones, and not every one. The data hold about 120,000 clones, with approximately 75% observed a single time. As to this clone: Its antigen is not identified.

Germline V gene sequence: CDR1 SGHDT, CDR2 YYEEEE. V lost 4 bases, J lost 9 bases, and 17 bases lay in between. This CDR3 is built from 15 residues. V and J are TRBV5-6 and TRBJ1-6, with D perhaps TRBD1 (6 bases). The receptor comes from a man under 40 in good health and CMV-seronegative. The sequencing input was PBMCs. CDR3 nucleotide sequence: TGTGCCAGCAGCGGAATCAGGGGCTCCTCTTCACCCCTCCACTTT. It is translated as CASSGIRGSSSPLHF. Full variable domain (rest looked up from reference TRBV5-6 and TRBJ1-6): DAGVTQSPTHLIKTRGQQVTLRCSPKSGHDTVSWYQQALGQGPQFIFQYYEEEERQRGNFPDRFSGHQFPNYSSELNVNALLLGDSALYLCASSGIRGSSSPLHFGNGTRLTVT.